A single sample is the source of the 28 T cell receptor beta chains below, sequenced in a study of T cells in Graves' hyperthyroidism and ophthalmopathy. Amplification of TCR beta CDR3 regions used RNA as the template. The TCR CDR3 first-round RT-PCR relied on the HTBI primer set. TCRdb re-called the multiplex PCR reads through MiXCR, storing one row per CDR3 protein. The top ten clones hold about 20% of a sample with under 200,000 distinct CDR3 sequences, about a tenth of them seen once. Sequencing was carried out using blood. The receptors shown here come from a woman aged 18-35 years with Graves' hyperthyroidism that later progressed to Graves' ophthalmopathy.

In this sample, this clonotype turned up many times. The V and J genes are TRBV20-1 and TRBJ2-2; D is ambiguous. Trimming cost V 2 bases and J 4 bases, with 5 bases left between them. The V gene's germline CDR1 is DFQATT and CDR2 SNEGSKA (reference sequence). The CDR3 runs to 12 residues. CDR3 sequence reads: CSARSTTGELFF. The CDR3 bases are TGCAGTGCTAGATCGACCACCGGGGAGCTGTTTTTT.

The chain is built from TRBV6-1 and TRBJ1-4, with a tentative D call TRBD1 (5 bases). The CDR3 has 16 residues. V lost 3 bases to trimming and J lost 4 bases, with 15 bases between them. The germline V gene encodes CDR1 MNHNS and CDR2 SASEGT. CDR3 coding DNA: TGTGCCAGCAGTGACCAACCGACAGCTATTAATGAAAAACTGTTTTTT. Translated, it gives CASSDQPTAINEKLFF.

This clonotype was counted a few times. The V call is TRBV5-4, the J call TRBJ2-2; 11 bases match TRBD2. The germline CDR1 and CDR2 sequences are SGHNT and YYREEE (reference sequence). With 3 bases clipped from V and 4 bases from J, the junction kept 2 bases outside the gene matches. CDR3 size: 15 residues. The DNA for the CDR3 is TGTGCCAGCAGCTCTAGCGGGAGGCGCACCGGGGAGCTGTTTTTT. This gives the protein CASSSSGRRTGELFF.

This clonotype was detected ten times or more. This chain connects TRBV7-2 to TRBJ1-1; D is unresolved. The germline gives CDR1 SGHTA, CDR2 FQGNSA. This CDR3 has 14 residues. The V end was cut by 3 bases, the J end by 1 base, with 9 bases between. This CDR3 reads CASSLDRRNTEAFF. In DNA form, the CDR3 reads TGTGCCAGCAGCTTGGACCGGCGGAACACTGAAGCTTTCTTT.

This clonotype was observed many times. J is TRBJ2-1 and V is TRBV20-1, with a possible D match to TRBD2 (5 bases). Trimming removed 4 bases at V and 5 bases at J, with 18 bases between. Looked up from germline, CDR1 is DFQATT and CDR2 is SNEGSKA (reference sequence). The CDR3 sequence is 15 residues long. The CDR3 region is CSATRLAWYDNEQFF. DNA for the CDR3: TGCAGTGCTACCCGGTTAGCGTGGTACGACAATGAGCAGTTCTTC.

This clonotype was recorded at least ten times. The chain is built from TRBV7-8 and TRBJ2-7, with 7 bases fitting TRBD1. This CDR3 has 17 residues. J lost 2 bases, V lost 5 bases, and 15 bases had no gene match. Germline V lookup: CDR1 SGHVS, CDR2 FQNEAQ. DNA of the CDR3: TGTGCCAGCAGCCCCCGGCCGAACAGGGGAATTACCTACGAGCAGTACTTC. Protein: CASSPRPNRGITYEQYF.

The chain joins TRBV28 to TRBJ2-6, with 10 positions matching TRBD1. This CDR3 is 19 amino acids long. Trimming removed 4 bases from V and 0 bases from J; junction bases left unmatched: 9. Germline CDR1 MDHEN, CDR2 SYDVKM. CDR3 loop: CASSSIGDRGSSGANVLTF. The CDR3 nucleotides are TGTGCCAGCAGTTCGATAGGGGACAGGGGTAGCTCTGGGGCCAACGTCCTGACTTTC.

Ten or more counts support this clonotype. This chain's CDR3 is CASSDSDTAYEQYF. DNA for the CDR3: TGTGCCAGCAGTGATTCGGACACCGCCTACGAGCAGTACTTC. This sequence joins TRBV12-3 or TRBV12-4 and TRBJ2-7; weak D call: TRBD1 (5 bases). Between the trimmed V and J ends, which lost 5 bases and 2 bases, there was a span of 13 bases. CDR3 length equals 14 residues.

This clonotype was seen repeatedly, ten times or more. V usage is TRBV6-1 and J usage is TRBJ1-3; D possibly corresponds to TRBD1 (6 bases). Germline assignment: CDR1 MNHNS and CDR2 SASEGT. The CDR3 has 14 amino acids. V lost 5 bases and J lost 0, with 8 bases in between. CDR3 in amino acids: CASSRTVSGNTIYF. For the CDR3, the DNA is TGTGCCAGCAGTCGGACAGTCTCTGGAAACACCATATATTTT.

At least ten counts were recorded for this clonotype. The chain recombines TRBV13 with TRBJ1-1; D perhaps matches TRBD1 (5 bases). The CDR3 consists of 14 residues. Germline values: CDR1 PRHDT, CDR2 FYEKMQ (reference sequence). Trimming cost V 0 bases and J 4 bases, with 9 bases left between them. DNA of the CDR3: TGTGCCAGCAGCTTAGGGGTGGGGGTCACTGAAGCTTTCTTT. Amino acids: CASSLGVGVTEAFF. The variable domain in full, with the rest retrieved from reference TRBV13 and TRBJ1-1, is AAGVIQSPRHLIKEKRETATLKCYPIPRHDTVYWYQQGPGQDPQFLISFYEKMQSDKGSIPDRFSAQQFSDYHSELNMSSLELGDSALYFCASSLGVGVTEAFFGQGTRLTVV.

This clonotype was recorded at least ten times. The rearrangement links TRBV24-1 to TRBJ1-5; D ambiguous. Looked up from germline, CDR1 is KGHDR and CDR2 is SFDVKD. The CDR3 totals 15 residues. Between the trimmed V and J ends, which lost 5 bases and 0 bases, there was a span of 10 bases. CDR3 protein: CATSGDAVSNQPQHF. CDR3 DNA: TGTGCCACCAGTGGTGACGCAGTTAGCAATCAGCCCCAGCATTTT.

This clonotype was picked up many times. V and J are TRBV2 and TRBJ2-7, with D perhaps matching TRBD1 (6 bases). Germline CDR1 reads SNHLY; CDR2 reads FYNNEI. V shed 4 bases and J shed 0 bases, with 10 bases lying between them. The length of the CDR3 is 14 residues. CDR3 sequence: CASSVSQGSYEQYF. CDR3 nucleotide sequence: TGTGCCAGCAGTGTATCACAGGGCTCCTACGAGCAGTACTTC.

The J gene is TRBJ2-3, the V gene TRBV18; 7 bases are a match to TRBD2. Germline CDR1 reads KGHSH; CDR2 reads LQKENI. The CDR3 totals 17 residues. J lost 1 base, V lost 0 bases, and 7 bases had no gene match. The CDR3 DNA reads TGTGCCAGCTCACCACCCTGGGGGAGGGATCGCACAGATACGCAGTATTTT. Its protein is CASSPPWGRDRTDTQYF.

This chain links TRBV3-1 with TRBJ2-6; no definite D call. The CDR3 length is 13 residues. Germline V gives CDR1 LGHDT, CDR2 YNNKEL (reference sequence). Trimming cost V 3 bases and J 4 bases, with 4 bases left between them. In DNA, the CDR3 is TGTGCCAGCAGCCAGGGGGGGGCCAACGTCCTGACTTTC. This encodes CASSQGGANVLTF. Supplemented by reference TRBV3-1 and TRBJ2-6, the full variable domain reads DTAVSQTPKYLVTQMGNDKSIKCEQNLGHDTMYWYKQDSKKFLKIMFSYNNKELIINETVPNRFSPKSPDKAHLNLHINSLELGDSAVYFCASSQGGANVLTFGAGSRLTVL.

This clonotype appeared many times. The chain joins TRBV27 to TRBJ1-2, with TRBD1 matching 8 bases. The CDR3 loop spans 14 amino acids. V lost 3 bases to trimming and J lost 8 bases; unmatched junction nucleotides: 8. From germline, CDR1 is MNHEY and CDR2 SMNVEV (reference sequence). The DNA of the CDR3 is TGTGCCAGCAGTTTCCTAGACAGGGGAAGGGGCTACACCTTC. Its translation is CASSFLDRGRGYTF.

This clonotype was picked up many times. This sequence joins TRBV12-3 or TRBV12-4 and TRBJ1-6; D might be TRBD1 (5 bases). The CDR3 consists of 14 residues. Trimming stripped 5 bases from V and 6 bases from J, with 11 bases between. CDR3 DNA: TGTGCCAGCAGTCAGGGAGAGATTAATTCACCCCTCCACTTT. This codes for CASSQGEINSPLHF.

This clonotype was detected many times. The J gene is TRBJ2-3, the V gene TRBV7-3; 7 bases are shared with TRBD2. The CDR3 has 15 amino acids. Unmatched junction bases numbered 2, after V lost 2 bases and J lost 0 bases. Germline CDR1 is SGHTA and CDR2 is FQGTGA. As DNA, the CDR3 is TGTGCCAGCAGCTTACCCGGGGGGAGCACAGATACGCAGTATTTT. Translated, it gives CASSLPGGSTDTQYF.

This clonotype occurred many times. This chain links TRBV6-1 with TRBJ1-4, with D tentatively TRBD1 (6 bases). The CDR3 contains 14 residues. The V gene's germline CDR1 is MNHNS and CDR2 SASEGT. V dropped 5 bases and J dropped 4 bases, with 11 bases sitting between them. CDR3 sequence reads: CASSLQGNNEKLFF. The CDR3, as DNA: TGTGCCAGCAGTCTACAGGGAAATAATGAAAAACTGTTTTTT.

This clonotype turned up a few times. J is TRBJ1-3 and V is TRBV30; unclear D gene. The germline gives CDR1 GTSNPN, CDR2 SVGIG (reference sequence). This CDR3 contains 15 residues. V was clipped by 0 bases and J by 0 bases, with 9 bases between them. CDR3 sequence reads: CAWSVNTHSGNTIYF. For the CDR3, the DNA is TGTGCCTGGAGTGTGAATACGCACTCTGGAAACACCATATATTTT. Full variable domain (outside the CDR3, taken from reference TRBV30 and TRBJ1-3): SQTIHQWPATLVQPVGSPLSLECTVEGTSNPNLYWYRQAAGRGLQLLFYSVGIGQISSEVPQNLSASRPQDRQFILSSKKLLLSDSGFYLCAWSVNTHSGNTIYFGEGSWLTVV.

This clonotype appeared many times. The CDR3 DNA follows: TGCAGTGCTAGAGATCTGGGGACAGGGTATTCACCCCTCCACTTT. The encoded protein is CSARDLGTGYSPLHF. The J gene is TRBJ1-6, the V gene TRBV20-1; TRBD1 matches 9 bases. The CDR3 spans 15 residues. V lost 0 bases to trimming and J lost 8 bases; unmatched junction nucleotides: 5. Germline-derived CDR1 and CDR2 are DFQATT and SNEGSKA (reference sequence).

In this sample, this clonotype turned up many times. Sequence at one end of the junction differs from germline and may be a read error. The J gene is TRBJ1-1, the V gene TRBV20-1; D unclear. The CDR3 has 12 amino acids. Looked up from germline, CDR1 is DFQATT and CDR2 is SNEGSKA (reference sequence). The CDR3 loop reads CSAREVGTEAFF. The CDR3 nucleotides are TGCAGTGCCAGAGAGGTCGGCACTGAAGCTTTCTTT.

This chain uses TRBV9 with TRBJ2-7; 7 positions agree with TRBD2. The CDR3 covers 13 residues. The germline V gene encodes CDR1 SGDLS and CDR2 YYNGEE. V lost 0 bases to trimming and J lost 7 bases; unmatched junction nucleotides: 4. The CDR3 reads CASSVGGEGEQYF. The CDR3, as DNA: TGTGCCAGCAGCGTAGGTGGGGAGGGGGAGCAGTACTTC.

In this sample, this clonotype turned up a few times. This chain links TRBV4-1 with TRBJ2-6; TRBD1 matches at 11 bases. CDR1 MGHRA and CDR2 YSYEKL come from the germline V gene. V was pared by 3 bases and J by 3 bases, with 7 bases of the junction left unmatched. The CDR3 consists of 18 residues. Written as DNA, the CDR3 is TGCGCCAGCAGCCAGTTAGGACAGGGGGCGCGTGGGGCCAACGTCCTGACTTTC. Amino acid sequence: CASSQLGQGARGANVLTF.

The table lists this clonotype with many counts. The chain carries TRBV10-1 and TRBJ1-2; TRBD1 agrees at 8 bases. Germline lookup yields CDR1 WNHNN and CDR2 SYGVQD (reference sequence). Unmatched junction bases numbered 12, after V lost 4 bases and J lost 8 bases. This CDR3 region has 15 residues. The CDR3 DNA sequence: TGCGCCAGCAGTGCCGGGACAGGTCCTGGGGAGGGCTACACCTTC. Amino acid sequence: CASSAGTGPGEGYTF.

This clonotype was recorded many times. The chain employs TRBV12-5 and TRBJ2-1, with TRBD1 as a possible D gene (6 bases). Looked up from germline, CDR1 is LGHNT and CDR2 is FRNRAP. Trimming left V 0 bases short and J 5 bases short, with 14 bases between. CDR3 length equals 16 residues. CDR3 nucleotide sequence: TGTGCTAGTGGTTTGGTACTACAGGGTCGGGACAATGAGCAGTTCTTC. This encodes CASGLVLQGRDNEQFF.

This clonotype was recorded many times. The genes are TRBV7-8 and TRBJ1-5; a possible D gene is TRBD1 (5 bases). V was clipped by 7 bases and J by 9 bases, with 19 bases between them. The CDR3 covers 14 residues. Germline V CDR1 and CDR2: SGHVS, FQNEAQ. The CDR3 region has the DNA TGTGCCAGCACCACCGACAGAGCCCCTTCGCCCCAGCATTTT. Translation gives CASTTDRAPSPQHF.

This clonotype was found many times. The chain couples TRBV7-2 to TRBJ1-2; D is perhaps TRBD1 (5 bases). The germline V and J ends were trimmed by 5 bases and 0 bases, with 10 bases remaining between them. The germline gives CDR1 SGHTA, CDR2 FQGNSA. The length of the CDR3 is 14 residues. CDR3 in amino acids: CASSQGRSNYGYTF. In nucleotides, the CDR3 is TGTGCCAGCAGCCAGGGACGGTCTAACTATGGCTACACCTTC.

In its sample, this clonotype was seen many times. This sequence joins TRBV2 and TRBJ2-1, with D possibly being TRBD1 (5 bases). The germline V and J ends were trimmed by 6 bases and 0 bases, with 9 bases remaining between them. There are 14 residues in the CDR3. Germline CDR1 reads SNHLY; CDR2 reads FYNNEI. The CDR3 here is CASRDRISYNEQFF. The CDR3 bases are TGTGCCAGCAGAGACAGAATCTCCTACAATGAGCAGTTCTTC.